A selection of T cell receptor beta chains follows, all from one sample in a study of blood T cell repertoires in COVID-19. Sequencing was performed with immunoSEQ multiplex PCR; in TCRdb, only in-frame clones are kept and a portion is missing. This table holds about 170,000 clones, 80% to 90% found once. Specimen: peripheral blood. All receptors come from an older woman with COVID-19, enrolled during active disease. Each CDR3 is given with its conserved first and last residue. Clone size, where shown, is once, few, many, or a class for clones that have expanded.

v_call	clone_size	j_call	cdr3_aa
TRBV7-8	.	TRBJ2-3	CASSLVSGTSGSTDTQYF
TRBV12-5	few	TRBJ1-6	CASGLGGQLNSPLHF
TRBV7-2	few	TRBJ2-7	CASSLVPGSVYEQYF
TRBV7-9	.	TRBJ2-5	CASSPLSPQYF
TRBV10-3	.	TRBJ2-7	CAIRQTGGSSYEQYF
TRBV24-1	once	TRBJ2-5	CATSDFRDSHQETQYF
TRBV7-2	.	TRBJ2-1	CASSRTSGSLGLRYNEQFF
TRBV27	.	TRBJ2-7	CASSLSRDSSAYEQYF
TRBV9	.	TRBJ2-1	CASSVGELNNEQFF
TRBV6-6	.	TRBJ2-7	CASTPGGWSSSYEQYF
TRBV24-1	.	TRBJ1-5	CATSYRGRNQPQHF
TRBV4-1	.	TRBJ1-4	CASSQDPSGTVRKLFF
TRBV29-1	once	TRBJ2-7	CSVDLLAGTSYEQYF
TRBV19	.	TRBJ1-4	CASSINLGSEKLFF
TRBV2	.	TRBJ1-4	CASRRSNNEKLFF
TRBV9	once	TRBJ2-5	CASSEGTGREETQYF
TRBV30	few	TRBJ1-2	CAWRRSLGGYTF
TRBV11-2	.	TRBJ2-7	CASSLVAGAYEQYF
TRBV11-2	.	TRBJ1-5	CASSLETGGNQPQHF
TRBV10-2	.	TRBJ2-7	CASSVAGTGAYEQYF
TRBV3-1/TRBV3-2	.	TRBJ2-2	CASSFLQGRGTGELFF
TRBV27	.	TRBJ1-5	CASSLRRRDRANSNLAQHF
TRBV6-5	.	TRBJ1-2	CASSYSRANYGYTF
TRBV7-9	.	TRBJ2-1	CASSPAGGPSEQFF
TRBV12-3/TRBV12-4	.	TRBJ2-1	CASQQGRSNEQFF
TRBV27	.	TRBJ1-2	CASRLQGQGYTF
TRBV27	.	TRBJ1-1	CASSFAGRNTEAFF
TRBV19	.	TRBJ2-2	CASSIAPVPTGHTGELFF
TRBV18	.	TRBJ1-5	CASSPTGTGVQPQHF
TRBV18	.	TRBJ2-1	CASSPGLAFNEQFF
TRBV5-1	.	TRBJ1-1	CASSSHRGTEAFF
TRBV2	.	TRBJ2-3	CASRGTSGDTDTQYF
TRBV5-1	.	TRBJ2-7	CASSPRSRQGPYEQYF
TRBV28	.	TRBJ1-1	CASSLGRTEAFF
TRBV29-1	.	TRBJ1-1	CSAEQAEAFF
TRBV6-5	.	TRBJ1-3	CASRGVVAGNTIYF
TRBV4-3	once	TRBJ1-1	CASSQGRVNTEAFF
TRBV20-1	.	TRBJ2-1	CSAREYNEQFF
TRBV28	.	TRBJ1-5	CASSLFQARGSNQPQHF
TRBV5-1	.	TRBJ1-5	CASSLGPGQGNQPQHF
TRBV6-5	.	TRBJ2-1	CASSLRTSGTVEQFF
TRBV4-3	.	TRBJ1-2	CASIPPVEQGFCGYTF
TRBV6-2/TRBV6-3	.	TRBJ2-7	CASSWTSGSSYEQYF
TRBV3-1/TRBV3-2	few	TRBJ2-7	CASSQPSRGYEQYF
TRBV5-1	.	TRBJ2-7	CASSLEGQGGPYEQYF
TRBV27	.	TRBJ2-1	CASRSYRGLGEQFF
TRBV6-2/TRBV6-3	.	TRBJ2-7	CASSYGTDPRYYYEQYF
TRBV4-3	.	TRBJ2-7	CASSQGGTYEQYF
TRBV30	.	TRBJ1-5	CAWNRGREQPQHF
TRBV9	.	TRBJ2-1	CASSPRGRLADEQFF